This T cell receptor (beta chain) was sequenced during a study of graft-versus-host responses after intestinal transplantation. From germline, CDR1 is MDHEN and CDR2 SYDVKM. The length of the CDR3 is 18 residues. The ends lost 3 bases at V and 5 bases at J; junction bases unmatched: 13. The table came from immunoSEQ multiplex PCR; TCRdb's copy has only in-frame clones and leaves some out. This table has about 10,000 clones, about 28% appearing once. By share, this clone counts as medium-sized. The chain couples TRBV28 to TRBJ2-5; the match to TRBD2 covers 12 bases. Sequencing used alloreactive CD4+ T cells from a mixed lymphocyte reaction culture, obtained before transplantation. Subset specified: CFSE-low proliferating T cells sorted from approximately 6-day pre-transplant mixed lymphocyte reaction (GvH or HvG direction). This clonotype was sampled from a human patient who was an organ donor for intestinal transplantation. In DNA, the CDR3 is TGTGCCAGCAGTTTGGGACTAGCGGGTTCCCCCACCGGGGAGACCCAGTACTTC. Translating it yields CASSLGLAGSPTGETQYF.